Below, 26 T cell receptor beta chains from the same sample are listed, as sequenced in a study of identical twins. In TCRdb, the 5' RACE reads were re-called with MiXCR into one record per CDR3 protein. Of around 340,000 distinct CDR3 sequences listed, over 9% are singletons. These data were also reused for a study on yellow fever vaccine responses in identical twins.

The sample comprised CD8+ T cells sorted from blood. Receptor source: a woman between 18 and 30 years old in good health.

The chain links TRBV7-7 to TRBJ2-3, with 10 bases lining up with TRBD1. Trimming took 3 bases from V and 6 from J; bases not matched to a gene: 3. The CDR3 length is 14 residues. The germline V gene encodes CDR1 SSHAT and CDR2 FNYEAQ (reference sequence). The CDR3 nucleotides are TGTGCCAGCAGCTTGGGACAGGGGTACGATACGCAGTATTTT. It is translated as CASSLGQGYDTQYF.

The genes are TRBV6-1 and TRBJ2-1; the D gene is possibly TRBD1 (6 bases). CDR3 length: 13 residues. With 5 bases removed from V and 5 bases from J, the gap between germline ends came to 10 bases. Germline lookup yields CDR1 MNHNS and CDR2 SASEGT. The CDR3 bases are TGTGCCAGCAGTAAGGACAGTCACAATGAGCAGTTCTTC. This encodes CASSKDSHNEQFF.

The chain recombines TRBV7-8 with TRBJ1-4; unclear D gene. The CDR3 extends over 14 amino acids. CDR1 is SGHVS and CDR2 is FQNEAQ in the germline V gene. V was shortened by 4 bases and J by 5 bases, with 11 bases between the two germline ends. CDR3 nucleotide sequence: TGTGCCAGCAGCTCCGCCCGGCCAAATGAAAAACTGTTTTTT. This gives the protein CASSSARPNEKLFF. The full variable domain, rest sourced from reference TRBV7-8 and TRBJ1-4, is GAGVSQSPRYKVAKRGQDVALRCDPISGHVSLFWYQQALGQGPEFLTYFQNEAQLDKSGLPSDRFFAERPEGSVSTLKIQRTQQEDSAVYLCASSSARPNEKLFFGSGTQLSVL.

This chain joins TRBV7-9 and TRBJ2-1; a possible D gene is TRBD1 (6 bases). The V end lost 5 bases, the J end lost 6 bases, and 14 bases lay between the germline ends. The CDR3 totals 14 residues. CDR1 is SEHNR and CDR2 is FQNEAQ in the germline V gene (reference sequence). The CDR3 DNA follows: TGTGCCAGCAGCGAAGTAAGGGGGAGCAATGAGCAGTTCTTC. Translating it yields CASSEVRGSNEQFF.

This clonotype was detected ten times or more. The chain uses TRBV27 and TRBJ2-1; 11 positions agree with TRBD1. Trimming removed 3 bases from V and 2 bases from J; junction bases left unmatched: 0. The CDR3 length is 15 residues. Germline V gene data show CDR1 as MNHEY and CDR2 as SMNVEV (reference sequence). CDR3 in DNA: TGTGCCAGCAGTTTGGACAGGGGGCCCTACAATGAGCAGTTCTTC. This codes for CASSLDRGPYNEQFF.

This clonotype was recorded many times. The rearrangement joins TRBV12-3 or TRBV12-4 to TRBJ1-4, with D unclear. Trimming removed 2 bases at V and 7 bases at J, with 11 bases between. The CDR3 spans 14 residues. In DNA form, the CDR3 reads TGTGCCAGCAGTTTAATGGGAATTCGTGAAAAACTGTTTTTT. Encoded protein: CASSLMGIREKLFF.

The genes are TRBV6-5 and TRBJ1-2, with D possibly being TRBD1 (5 bases). Germline-derived CDR1 and CDR2 are MNHEY and SVGAGI. The CDR3 loop spans 14 amino acids. V lost 0 bases and J 8 bases, leaving 13 bases between the germline ends. The CDR3, as DNA: TGTGCCAGCAGTTACTCACGAGGGGATAGAGGCTACACCTTC. This codes for CASSYSRGDRGYTF.

The sample holds a few counts of this clonotype. The V gene is TRBV2, the J gene TRBJ2-1; D gene uncertain. Germline-derived CDR1 and CDR2 are SNHLY and FYNNEI. This CDR3 is 17 amino acids long. Between the trimmed V and J ends, which lost 2 bases and 1 base, there was a span of 15 bases. The CDR3 sequence: CASSESFAERSYNEQFF. The CDR3 nucleotides are TGTGCCAGCAGTGAATCGTTCGCGGAAAGGTCCTACAATGAGCAGTTCTTC.

The chain couples TRBV15 to TRBJ2-2; possibly TRBD2 for D (5 bases). This CDR3 has 22 residues. V gave up 5 bases and J gave up 5 bases, with 36 bases separating them. Per germline, CDR1 LNHNV and CDR2 YYDKDF (reference sequence). CDR3 region: CATSAGVAAQIKPYRHTGELFF. The CDR3 region has the DNA TGTGCCACCAGCGCGGGCGTGGCAGCACAAATAAAGCCCTATCGGCATACCGGGGAGCTGTTTTTT.

This clonotype has only a few counts. The chain uses TRBV27 and TRBJ1-6; 8 bases line up with TRBD1. The CDR3 loop spans 14 amino acids. V lost 8 bases and J lost 10; bases outside the gene matches: 10. The germline gives CDR1 MNHEY, CDR2 SMNVEV (reference sequence). In DNA form, the CDR3 reads TGTGCCAGCTCTTCAGGGGGCCTTGGATCACCCCTCCACTTT. Translated: CASSSGGLGSPLHF.

The chain carries TRBV7-9 and TRBJ2-7; a possible D gene is TRBD2 (6 bases). The V and J ends lost 4 bases and 7 bases respectively, with 23 bases between them. CDR3 length: 16 residues. Germline V lookup: CDR1 SEHNR, CDR2 FQNEAQ (reference sequence). CDR3: CASSYAKTSGAEEQYF. In nucleotides, the CDR3 is TGTGCCAGCAGCTATGCTAAGACTAGTGGGGCTGAAGAGCAGTACTTC.

The sample holds many counts of this clonotype. The chain is built from TRBV6-1 and TRBJ2-2; 7 nucleotides agree with TRBD2. Looked up from germline, CDR1 is MNHNS and CDR2 is SASEGT. V trimming: 6 bases; J trimming: 5 bases; junction bases outside the gene matches: 3. CDR3 length: 13 amino acids. The CDR3 reads CASSQLATGELFF. In nucleotides, the CDR3 is TGTGCCAGCAGCCAACTAGCGACCGGGGAGCTGTTTTTT.

This chain connects TRBV7-8 to TRBJ2-1, with D possibly matching TRBD2 (5 bases). Per germline, CDR1 SGHVS and CDR2 FQNEAQ. CDR3 length: 16 residues. Trimming stripped 0 bases from V and 5 bases from J, with 14 bases between. The CDR3 sequence: CASSLAGGKADNEQFF. The CDR3 nucleotides read TGTGCCAGCAGCTTAGCGGGCGGTAAAGCGGACAATGAGCAGTTCTTC.

V gene TRBV6-1 combines with J gene TRBJ2-7; 7 nucleotides agree with TRBD1. The CDR3 consists of 14 residues. V trimming: 6 bases; J trimming: 5 bases; junction bases outside the gene matches: 10. Germline lookup yields CDR1 MNHNS and CDR2 SASEGT. CDR3 in DNA: TGTGCCAGCAGCAGAAACAGGGGCTCGGACGAGCAGTACTTC. Its protein product is CASSRNRGSDEQYF.

This clonotype has a count of ten or more. The V call is TRBV6-4, the J call TRBJ2-3, with a tentative D call TRBD2 (6 bases). The CDR3 runs to 14 residues. Deletions cut 2 bases from V and 1 base from J, with 7 bases between. Per the germline V gene, CDR1 is MRHNA and CDR2 is SNTAGT. As DNA, the CDR3 is TGTGCCAGCAGTGACGGCGGGGGCACAGATACGCAGTATTTT. Its translation is CASSDGGGTDTQYF.

In this sample, this clonotype turned up a few times. The CDR3 DNA sequence: TGTGCCAGTAGTATCAGGAGAGCGGGCGTGGATGAGCAGTTCTTC. This sequence encodes CASSIRRAGVDEQFF. The chain has TRBV19 and TRBJ2-1; D might be TRBD2 (6 bases). The CDR3 is 15 residues long. Per germline, CDR1 LNHDA and CDR2 SQIVND (reference sequence). The germline V and J ends were trimmed by 3 bases and 8 bases, with 17 bases remaining between them.

The rearrangement joins TRBV12-3 or TRBV12-4 to TRBJ2-1; D unresolved. This CDR3 is 14 amino acids long. Trimming pared 1 base from V and 4 bases from J, leaving 8 bases between. The CDR3 here is CASSLEVGYNEQFF. CDR3 in DNA: TGTGCCAGCAGTTTAGAAGTTGGGTACAATGAGCAGTTCTTC.

In its sample, this clonotype was seen a few times. The chain carries TRBV9 and TRBJ1-1; the D is unclear. This CDR3 contains 15 residues. CDR1 and CDR2 (germline): SGDLS, YYNGEE. V was clipped by 0 bases and J by 4 bases, with 13 bases between them. CDR3 DNA: TGTGCCAGCAGCGTAGAGGATGGGTGGGGCACTGAAGCTTTCTTT. Translating it yields CASSVEDGWGTEAFF. Supplemented by reference TRBV9 and TRBJ1-1, the full variable domain reads DSGVTQTPKHLITATGQRVTLRCSPRSGDLSVYWYQQSLDQGLQFLIQYYNGEERAKGNILERFSAQQFPDLHSELNLSSLELGDSALYFCASSVEDGWGTEAFFGQGTRLTVV.

The chain couples TRBV5-6 to TRBJ2-1, with 10 bases identical to TRBD2. CDR1 is SGHDT and CDR2 is YYEEEE in the germline V gene. The CDR3 covers 16 residues. The ends lost 2 bases at V and 5 bases at J; junction bases unmatched: 7. CDR3 in amino acids: CASSFPLSGGNNEQFF. The CDR3 coding sequence is TGTGCCAGCAGCTTCCCACTTAGCGGGGGGAACAATGAGCAGTTCTTC.

This clonotype was recorded at least ten times. The gene calls are TRBV4-1 and TRBJ2-7; D gene unclear. This CDR3 region has 13 residues. Per germline, CDR1 MGHRA and CDR2 YSYEKL. Trimming shortened V by 1 base and J by 3 bases, and 7 bases separated the two germline ends. For the CDR3, the DNA is TGCGCCAGCAGCCAAGTGATGGGCTACGAGCAGTACGTC. As protein: CASSQVMGYEQYV.

The gene calls are TRBV5-1 and TRBJ2-1, with D possibly matching TRBD2 (5 bases). This CDR3 contains 13 residues. The germline gives CDR1 SGHRS, CDR2 YFSETQ. V was clipped by 4 bases and J by 8 bases, with 13 bases between them. This chain's CDR3 is CASSQGSSDEQFF. The CDR3 nucleotides are TGCGCCAGCAGCCAAGGCAGTAGCGATGAGCAGTTCTTC.

In its sample, this clonotype was seen a few times. The rearrangement links TRBV20-1 to TRBJ2-3; D uncertain. The CDR3 runs to 13 residues. Trimming shortened V by 6 bases and J by 3 bases, and 13 bases separated the two germline ends. The germline V gene encodes CDR1 DFQATT and CDR2 SNEGSKA (reference sequence). The CDR3: CSANSGMTDTQYF. CDR3 DNA sequence: TGCAGTGCCAACTCTGGTATGACAGATACGCAGTATTTT.

The chain links TRBV28 to TRBJ1-6; D is uncertain. With 8 bases removed from V and 6 bases from J, the gap between germline ends came to 14 bases. The CDR3 runs to 14 residues. Per germline, CDR1 MDHEN and CDR2 SYDVKM. The CDR3 here is CASCMVWANSPLHF. CDR3 DNA sequence: TGTGCCAGCTGTATGGTCTGGGCTAATTCACCCCTCCACTTT.

The V call is TRBV7-8, the J call TRBJ2-7; 8 positions agree with TRBD1. The CDR3 runs 15 residues. Germline V CDR1 and CDR2: SGHVS, FQNEAQ. V shed 2 bases and J 3 bases; nucleotides not matched to a gene: 6. The DNA of the CDR3 is TGTGCCAGCAGCTTAACCCAGGGGGCTCACTACGAGCAGTACGTC. Its translation: CASSLTQGAHYEQYV.

This clonotype has more than one count but fewer than ten. The V and J genes are TRBV20-1 and TRBJ1-1; D perhaps matches TRBD1 (5 bases). The CDR3 loop spans 12 amino acids. Trimming removed 4 bases from V and 1 base from J, with 7 bases in between. The germline CDR1 and CDR2 sequences are DFQATT and SNEGSKA (reference sequence). The CDR3 sequence is CSATGTNTEAFF. CDR3 sequence (DNA): TGCAGTGCTACCGGGACGAACACTGAAGCTTTCTTT.

The chain uses TRBV7-9 and TRBJ2-1; 7 nucleotides match TRBD2. CDR3 length equals 15 residues. Germline CDR1 is SEHNR and CDR2 is FQNEAQ (reference sequence). V trimming: 4 bases; J trimming: 9 bases; junction bases outside the gene matches: 12. CDR3 sequence reads: CASSSAGGRGVEQFF. Here the CDR3 DNA reads TGTGCCAGCAGCTCCGCGGGCGGGAGAGGGGTTGAGCAGTTCTTC.